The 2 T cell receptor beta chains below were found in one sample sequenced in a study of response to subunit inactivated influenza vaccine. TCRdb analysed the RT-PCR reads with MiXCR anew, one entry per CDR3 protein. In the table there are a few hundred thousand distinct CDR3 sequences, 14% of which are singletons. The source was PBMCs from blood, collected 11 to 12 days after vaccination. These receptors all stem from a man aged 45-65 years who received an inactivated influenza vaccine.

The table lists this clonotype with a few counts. For the CDR3, the DNA is TGTGCCATCAGTGTGTCCAGGGACACAGATACGCAGTATTTT. This sequence encodes CAISVSRDTDTQYF. The chain couples TRBV10-3 to TRBJ2-3; a possible D gene is TRBD1 (5 bases). The CDR3 has 14 amino acids. V was pared by 4 bases and J by 2 bases, with 10 bases between. Germline CDR1 is ENHRY and CDR2 is SYGVKD.

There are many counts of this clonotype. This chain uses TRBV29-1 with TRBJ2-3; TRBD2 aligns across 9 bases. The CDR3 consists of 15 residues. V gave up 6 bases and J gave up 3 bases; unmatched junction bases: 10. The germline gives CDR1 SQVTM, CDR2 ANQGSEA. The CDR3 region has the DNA TGCAGCGTACGCGGGACTAGCACAAGGACAGATACGCAGTATTTT. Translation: CSVRGTSTRTDTQYF.